This TCR beta chain emerged from a study of radiation and T cells in renal cell carcinoma. The study, taken as a whole, reports: In blood, top tumor clones expanded by 2 weeks, shrinking by 4.

Details on this clone: Its antigen is unidentified.

The time point denotes: blood 4 weeks post-SBRT, at nephrectomy. Treatment defined: 15 Gy SBRT to primary tumor, nephrectomy 4 weeks later. Nephrectomy followed 15 Gy stereotactic body radiation by 4 weeks. Radiation-treated patients gave blood at baseline, week 2 and week 4. Clear cell pathology was present in this patient's renal cell carcinoma. Using immunoSEQ multiplex PCR, the repertoire was profiled, and TCRdb retains in-frame clones only, with some absent. The table lists some 97,000 clones, 70% to 85% of them singletons. CDR3 length equals 16 residues. Germline V gives CDR1 LNHNV, CDR2 YYDKDF (reference sequence). J was trimmed by 5 bases and V by 1 base; bases with no gene match: 4.

This TCR was sampled from a man aged 55 to 70 with renal cell carcinoma. The chain combines TRBV15 with TRBJ2-5; 13 bases agree with TRBD2. The sample was blood, taken from a patient whose treatment included radiotherapy and nephrectomy. DNA for the CDR3: TGTGCCACCAGCAGAGGGGGACTAGCGGGACGGGAGACCCAGTACTTC. This encodes CATSRGGLAGRETQYF.